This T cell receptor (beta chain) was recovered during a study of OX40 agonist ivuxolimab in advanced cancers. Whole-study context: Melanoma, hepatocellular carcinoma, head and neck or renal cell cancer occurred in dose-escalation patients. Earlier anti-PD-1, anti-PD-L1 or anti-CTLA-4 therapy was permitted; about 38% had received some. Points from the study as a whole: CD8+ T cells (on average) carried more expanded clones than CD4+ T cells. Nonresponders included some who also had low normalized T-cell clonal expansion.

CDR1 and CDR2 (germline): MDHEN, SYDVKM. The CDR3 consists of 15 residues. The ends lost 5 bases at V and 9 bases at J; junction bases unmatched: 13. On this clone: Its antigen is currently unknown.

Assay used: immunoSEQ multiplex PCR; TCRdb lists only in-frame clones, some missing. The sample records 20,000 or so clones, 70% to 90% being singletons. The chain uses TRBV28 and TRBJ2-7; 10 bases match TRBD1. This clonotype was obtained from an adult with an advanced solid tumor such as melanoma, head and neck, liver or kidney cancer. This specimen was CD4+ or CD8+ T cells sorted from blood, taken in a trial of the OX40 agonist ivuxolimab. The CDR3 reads CASSPTGTGVRVQYF. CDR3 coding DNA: TGTGCCAGCAGTCCAACCGGGACAGGGGTAAGGGTGCAGTACTTC.